The T cell receptor (beta chain) described here comes from a study of identical twins. On this clonotype itself: The antigen remains undetermined.

Study conclusions and caveats: Zero-insertion analyses might be partly confounded by invariant T cells like MAIT and iNKT.

Healthy Caucasians made up all donors. Per the germline V gene, CDR1 is SGHRS and CDR2 is YFSETQ. The CDR3 extends over 13 amino acids. V was clipped by 7 bases and J by 4 bases, with 15 bases between them. TCRdb processed the 5' RACE reads anew with MiXCR; each CDR3 protein has one entry. The sample has some 730,000 distinct CDR3 sequences, approximately 18% seen once. This sample also appeared in a second study, on T cells expressing NK-cell markers. As that report states: It is unclear if expanded NKG2C-expressing clones target HCMV antigens.

The receptor comes from a young woman in good health. J is TRBJ2-7 and V is TRBV5-1; D is undetermined. Sequencing input: PBMCs. CDR3 in amino acids: CASGQRLQYEQYF. For the CDR3, the DNA is TGCGCCAGCGGCCAACGCCTGCAATACGAGCAGTACTTC.